The 21 T cell receptor beta chains listed next were all sequenced from one sample in a study of blood T cell repertoires in COVID-19. The protocol was immunoSEQ multiplex PCR, while the TCRdb copy is restricted to in-frame clones and leaves out a portion. Among about 300,000 clones listed, around nine tenths were seen once. The specimen sequenced was PBMCs or T cells enriched from blood (not recorded which). Every receptor here comes from a woman aged 45 to 65 who had been exposed to COVID-19.

The V and J genes are TRBV11-2 and TRBJ2-5, with a possible D match to TRBD2 (6 bases). V gave up 1 base and J gave up 5 bases, with 11 bases separating them. Germline V gene lookup returns CDR1 SGHAT and CDR2 FQNNGV. CDR3 length: 14 residues. In nucleotides, the CDR3 is TGTGCCAGCAGCTTAGTTTGGGGGGACGAGACCCAGTACTTC. Translating it yields CASSLVWGDETQYF.

This clone was detected once. The V call is TRBV28, the J call TRBJ2-1, with a possible D match to TRBD1 (6 bases). The CDR3 consists of 17 residues. Germline V lookup: CDR1 MDHEN, CDR2 SYDVKM. Trimming removed 7 bases at V and 0 bases at J, with 19 bases between. CDR3 residues: CASTSRKDSSSYNEQFF. CDR3 bases: TGTGCCAGCACCTCTCGGAAGGACAGTAGCTCCTACAATGAGCAGTTCTTC.

The chain links TRBV4-1 to TRBJ1-4; 7 bases map to TRBD1. Trimming cost V 4 bases and J 3 bases; bases outside gene matches: 5. The CDR3 consists of 15 residues. CDR1 and CDR2 (germline): MGHRA, YSYEKL. CDR3 coding DNA: TGCGCCAGCAGCCCAGGGGGAGCAGCTAATGAAAAACTGTTTTTT. Amino acid sequence: CASSPGGAANEKLFF.

V and J are TRBV2 and TRBJ2-2, with D maybe TRBD1 (6 bases). This CDR3 spans 15 amino acids. Germline CDR1 is SNHLY and CDR2 is FYNNEI. Trimming took 6 bases from V and 6 from J, leaving 17 bases between them. Here the CDR3 DNA reads TGTGCCAGCAGGGGGGCCCAGGGGAAAGCCGGGGAGCTGTTTTTT. Translation gives CASRGAQGKAGELFF.

The chain is built from TRBV2 and TRBJ2-5; TRBD2 aligns across 11 bases. The J segment lost 1 base and the V segment lost 9 bases, leaving 10 bases of the junction unmatched. The CDR3 has 16 amino acids. In germline, CDR1 is SNHLY, CDR2 FYNNEI. The CDR3 is CASKRSLAGVQETQYF. CDR3 coding DNA: TGTGCCAGTAAGCGATCACTAGCGGGGGTCCAAGAGACCCAGTACTTC.

This clone was recorded once. V gene TRBV19 combines with J gene TRBJ2-3, with a possible D match to TRBD1 (6 bases). The CDR3 has 18 residues. V was pared by 3 bases and J by 0 bases, with 19 bases between. Per germline, CDR1 LNHDA and CDR2 SQIVND (reference sequence). Here the CDR3 DNA reads TGTGCCAGTAGTATGAAGGACAGAGATATCCTTAGCACAGATACGCAGTATTTT. It translates to CASSMKDRDILSTDTQYF. Filled out from reference TRBV19 and TRBJ2-3, the complete variable domain reads DGGITQSPKYLFRKEGQNVTLSCEQNLNHDAMYWYRQDPGQGLRLIYYSQIVNDFQKGDIAEGYSVSREKKESFPLTVTSAQKNPTAFYLCASSMKDRDILSTDTQYFGPGTRLTVL.

The chain joins TRBV5-4 to TRBJ2-5, with a tentative D call TRBD2 (6 bases). CDR1 is SGHNT, CDR2 YYREEE, per germline (reference sequence). The CDR3 sequence is 15 residues long. Trimming took 4 bases from V and 2 from J, leaving 15 bases between them. CDR3 DNA: TGTGCCAGCAGCGGAGGGCGTCGGGGACAAGAGACCCAGTACTTC. It encodes CASSGGRRGQETQYF.

V is TRBV25-1 and J is TRBJ1-4; unclear D gene. Trimming removed 7 bases at V and 4 bases at J, with 7 bases between. This CDR3 is built from 12 residues. Germline assignment: CDR1 MGHDK and CDR2 SYGVNS. This chain's CDR3 is CASTSVNEKLFF. CDR3 bases: TGTGCCAGCACAAGCGTTAATGAAAAACTGTTTTTT.

The chain links TRBV2 to TRBJ2-5; 7 nucleotides align to TRBD1. The CDR3 runs 13 residues. Trimming at V came to 7 bases and at J to 4 bases, leaving 6 bases not matched to a gene. Germline values: CDR1 SNHLY, CDR2 FYNNEI. This CDR3 reads CASTSTGVETQYF. CDR3 sequence (DNA): TGTGCCAGCACCTCCACAGGGGTAGAGACCCAGTACTTC.

The chain carries TRBV20-1 and TRBJ1-1; D uncertain. The V end lost 3 bases, the J end lost 0 bases, and 11 bases lay between the germline ends. Germline-derived CDR1 and CDR2 are DFQATT and SNEGSKA (reference sequence). The CDR3 spans 14 residues. CDR3 DNA: TGCAGTGCTAGTCGCGGTCAAATGAACACTGAAGCTTTCTTT. Encoded protein: CSASRGQMNTEAFF.

The chain has TRBV19 and TRBJ1-3; D unclear. V was shortened by 3 bases and J by 0 bases, with 15 bases between the two germline ends. Germline V CDR1 and CDR2: LNHDA, SQIVND (reference sequence). CDR3 length: 17 amino acids. The CDR3 nucleotides read TGTGCCAGTAGTATCGGGTCTCAGCTGAGCTCTGGAAACACCATATATTTT. Its protein is CASSIGSQLSSGNTIYF. Combining the CDR3 with reference TRBV19 and TRBJ1-3 gives the whole variable domain DGGITQSPKYLFRKEGQNVTLSCEQNLNHDAMYWYRQDPGQGLRLIYYSQIVNDFQKGDIAEGYSVSREKKESFPLTVTSAQKNPTAFYLCASSIGSQLSSGNTIYFGEGSWLTVV.

The chain joins TRBV6-5 to TRBJ2-5; TRBD1 matches at 11 bases. Germline V gene data show CDR1 as MNHEY and CDR2 as SVGAGI. The CDR3 is 14 residues long. With 8 bases clipped from V and 5 bases from J, the junction kept 7 bases outside the gene matches. The CDR3 DNA reads as TGTGCCAGCGACCCGGGACAGGGGGGGGAGACCCAGTACTTC. Translated: CASDPGQGGETQYF.

The chain is built from TRBV9 and TRBJ2-7; 7 bases map to TRBD1. V shed 4 bases and J 2 bases; nucleotides not matched to a gene: 9. Germline assignment: CDR1 SGDLS and CDR2 YYNGEE. The CDR3 loop spans 15 amino acids. The CDR3 region has the DNA TGTGCCAGCAGCTCAGGAACAGGGGTAACCTACGAGCAGTACTTC. As protein: CASSSGTGVTYEQYF.

The chain recombines TRBV29-1 with TRBJ2-5, with D possibly matching TRBD1 (6 bases). Trimming left V 7 bases short and J 4 bases short, with 19 bases between. This CDR3 contains 14 residues. Germline lookup yields CDR1 SQVTM and CDR2 ANQGSEA. This CDR3 is CSAAGQNVGETQYF. Written as DNA, the CDR3 is TGCAGCGCCGCCGGACAGAACGTCGGAGAGACCCAGTACTTC.

The chain uses TRBV6-5 and TRBJ1-6, with a possible D match to TRBD1 (5 bases). V shed 8 bases and J shed 8 bases, with 10 bases lying between them. In germline, CDR1 is MNHEY, CDR2 SVGAGI. The CDR3 covers 12 residues. The CDR3 region is CASQDIDSPLHF. The DNA for the CDR3 is TGTGCCAGCCAGGACATTGATTCACCCCTCCACTTT.

This clone came up a few times. The chain combines TRBV7-9 with TRBJ2-1; possible D gene TRBD1, 7 bases. V lost 5 bases, J lost 6 bases, and 20 bases lay in between. Germline-derived CDR1 and CDR2 are SEHNR and FQNEAQ (reference sequence). This CDR3 is 16 amino acids long. The CDR3 DNA sequence: TGTGCCAGCAGCCAAAACAGGGGCGGAGGGGGCAATGAGCAGTTCTTC. Residues: CASSQNRGGGGNEQFF.

The rearrangement links TRBV6-1 to TRBJ2-6; maybe TRBD1 (6 bases). V was shortened by 4 bases and J by 0 bases, with 16 bases between the two germline ends. The germline V gene encodes CDR1 MNHNS and CDR2 SASEGT. The length of the CDR3 is 18 residues. DNA of the CDR3: TGTGCCAGCAGTGGCCGACAGGCCCTCAGCTCTGGGGCCAACGTCCTGACTTTC. This codes for CASSGRQALSSGANVLTF.

The chain is built from TRBV5-1 and TRBJ1-1, with 8 bases matching TRBD1. The germline CDR1 and CDR2 sequences are SGHRS and YFSETQ. Losses at the gene ends were 4 bases for V and 1 base for J; bases not matched to a gene: 9. CDR3 length: 16 residues. The DNA for the CDR3 is TGCGCCAGCAGCCTCGGGGTCGGGACAGGGAACACTGAAGCTTTCTTT. Its translation is CASSLGVGTGNTEAFF.

Here the CDR3 reads CASSPGIAGGRDTQYF. The CDR3 nucleotides are TGTGCCAGCTCACCCGGTATAGCGGGGGGGCGTGATACGCAGTATTTT. The V and J genes are TRBV18 and TRBJ2-3; 11 nucleotides match TRBD2. The germline CDR1 and CDR2 sequences are KGHSH and LQKENI. V lost 3 bases to trimming and J lost 6 bases; unmatched junction nucleotides: 8. This CDR3 has 16 residues. Full variable domain (rest looked up from reference TRBV18 and TRBJ2-3): NAGVMQNPRHLVRRRGQEARLRCSPMKGHSHVYWYRQLPEEGLKFMVYLQKENIIDESGMPKERFSAEFPKEGPSILRIQQVVRGDSAAYFCASSPGIAGGRDTQYFGPGTRLTVL.

This chain uses TRBV3-1 (or the pseudogene TRBV3-2) with TRBJ2-3, with 7 bases lining up with TRBD2. V was pared by 0 bases and J by 0 bases, with 3 bases of the junction left unmatched. Per the germline V gene, CDR1 is LGHDT and CDR2 is YNNKEL (reference sequence). The CDR3 covers 16 residues. DNA for the CDR3: TGTGCCAGCAGCCAAGAAACGGGACTAAGCACAGATACGCAGTATTTT. The encoded protein is CASSQETGLSTDTQYF.

The rearrangement links TRBV28 to TRBJ2-6, with 7 positions matching TRBD1. The V gene end was trimmed by 1 base and the J gene end by 0 bases; junction bases not matched to a gene: 6. Per germline, CDR1 MDHEN and CDR2 SYDVKM. This CDR3 spans 18 amino acids. The CDR3: CASSLSRTGNSGANVLTF. The CDR3 DNA follows: TGTGCCAGCAGTTTATCAAGGACAGGCAACTCTGGGGCCAACGTCCTGACTTTC. Based on the CDR3 plus reference TRBV28 and TRBJ2-6, the full variable domain is DVKVTQSSRYLVKRTGEKVFLECVQDMDHENMFWYRQDPGLGLRLIYFSYDVKMKEKGDIPEGYSVSREKKERFSLILESASTNQTSMYLCASSLSRTGNSGANVLTFGAGSRLTVL.